The rows below give T cell receptor beta chains drawn from one sample of a study of radiation and T cells in renal cell carcinoma. Assay used: immunoSEQ multiplex PCR; TCRdb lists only in-frame clones, some missing. The sample has around 140,000 clones, 88% seen once. Source: blood, taken from a patient whose treatment included radiotherapy and nephrectomy. These TCRs come from a woman in her sixties or seventies with renal cell carcinoma. The CDR3 runs from the conserved cysteine through the conserved F or W. Each record gives: J gene, V gene, D gene, CDR3 length, clone size, CDR3 protein, CDR3 DNA. The D gene is left open where the match is weak. Not all rows give a size; the values are once, few, many and, for expanded clones, a class.

J: TRBJ2-5
V: TRBV19
D: TRBD2
length: 16
size: NA
CDR3: CASSMLGGGAQETQYF
DNA: TGTGCCAGTAGTATGCTGGGCGGGGGGGCCCAAGAGACCCAGTACTTC

J: TRBJ1-2
V: TRBV6-1
D: TRBD1
length: 16
size: NA
CDR3: CASSEAGTGKNYGYTF
DNA: TGTGCCAGCAGTGAAGCAGGGACAGGGAAAAACTATGGCTACACCTTC

J: TRBJ2-1
V: TRBV11-1
D: NA
length: 15
size: NA
CDR3: CASSLAGHDYNEQFF
DNA: TGTGCCAGCAGCTTAGCAGGACACGACTACAATGAGCAGTTCTTC

J: TRBJ2-1
V: TRBV5-4
D: NA
length: 15
size: once
CDR3: CASSPLAQLNNEQFF
DNA: TGTGCCAGCAGTCCTCTAGCGCAACTTAACAATGAGCAGTTCTTC

J: TRBJ1-6
V: TRBV13
D: NA
length: 14
size: once
CDR3: CASSLRGRGSPLHF
DNA: TGTGCCAGCAGCTTGAGAGGGCGCGGTTCACCCCTCCACTTT

J: TRBJ2-5
V: TRBV6-5
D: TRBD1
length: 16
size: NA
CDR3: CASSYSRGQGSGTQYF
DNA: TGTGCCAGCAGTTACTCGAGGGGACAGGGGTCGGGGACCCAGTACTTC

J: TRBJ2-1
V: TRBV4-3
D: NA
length: 14
size: NA
CDR3: CASSQETTNGEQFF
DNA: TGCGCCAGCAGCCAAGAGACCACAAACGGTGAGCAGTTCTTC

J: TRBJ2-7
V: TRBV28
D: NA
length: 14
size: NA
CDR3: CASKGQGLTYEQYF
DNA: TGTGCCAGCAAGGGCCAGGGGTTAACCTACGAGCAGTACTTC

J: TRBJ1-5
V: TRBV11-2
D: NA
length: 15
size: NA
CDR3: CASSLEGGRNQPQHF
DNA: TGTGCCAGCAGCTTAGAGGGTGGGCGGAATCAGCCCCAGCATTTT

J: TRBJ1-5
V: TRBV2
D: NA
length: 15
size: NA
CDR3: CASTQRMGAKQPQHF
DNA: TGTGCCAGCACCCAGAGGATGGGGGCGAAACAGCCCCAGCATTTT

J: TRBJ1-5
V: TRBV5-4
D: NA
length: 12
size: once
CDR3: CASSLWGQPQHF
DNA: TGTGCCAGCAGCTTGTGGGGACAGCCCCAGCATTTT

J: TRBJ2-7
V: TRBV7-2
D: NA
length: 13
size: NA
CDR3: CASSLPSSYEQYF
DNA: TGTGCCAGCAGCTTGCCCAGCTCCTACGAGCAGTACTTC

J: TRBJ2-4
V: TRBV6-5
D: TRBD1
length: 15
size: NA
CDR3: CASSYRKFGTGIQYF
DNA: TGTGCCAGCAGTTACCGGAAGTTCGGGACAGGCATTCAGTACTTC